This T cell receptor beta chain was profiled in a study of blood T cells in healthy people across ages. This CDR3 spans 15 amino acids. V was clipped by 4 bases and J by 0 bases, with 10 bases between them. The germline V gene has CDR1 MNHEY and CDR2 SMNVEV (reference sequence). Next came a second PCR, run for about 7 to 12 cycles, which used a sample-barcoded 5' primer along with a J-beta primer mix. TCRdb recomputed calls from the 5' RACE reads with MiXCR, one row per CDR3 protein. The sample records 800,000 to 950,000 distinct CDR3 sequences, approximately 35% being singletons. Source material: blood. This chain connects TRBV27 to TRBJ2-1, with a tentative D call TRBD1 (5 bases). The receptor's source is a man between 18 and 29 years old in good health. In DNA form, the CDR3 reads TGTGCCAGCAGTTCCCGACAGAGCTCCTACAATGAGCAGTTCTTC. Residues: CASSSRQSSYNEQFF.